The 3 T cell receptor beta chains below all came from one sample that was sequenced in a study of blood T cell repertoires in COVID-19. Libraries were prepared by immunoSEQ multiplex PCR; TCRdb keeps only in-frame clonotypes and omits some of them. Among 110,000 to 150,000 clones listed, around 89% were seen once. The sequencing input was peripheral blood. The receptors were gathered from a woman aged 55 to 70 with active COVID-19.

The V call is TRBV5-1, the J call TRBJ1-1, with D uncertain. Germline assignment: CDR1 SGHRS and CDR2 YFSETQ. The CDR3 totals 14 residues. Trimming removed 1 base at V and 2 bases at J, with 9 bases between. The CDR3 sequence is CASSLSGENTEAFF. CDR3 coding DNA: TGCGCCAGCAGCTTGTCCGGGGAAAACACTGAAGCTTTCTTT.

CDR3 nucleotides: TGCGCCAGCAGCCAACCTACCCGGGAAAATGAGCAGTTCTTC. Protein product: CASSQPTRENEQFF. The chain joins TRBV4-1 to TRBJ2-1, with D maybe TRBD2 (5 bases). The germline V gene has CDR1 MGHRA and CDR2 YSYEKL. CDR3 length equals 14 residues. V lost 2 bases to trimming and J lost 7 bases, with 12 bases between them.

The CDR3 nucleotides are TGTGCCAGCAGCCGAGGACTAGTCTACGAGCAGTACTTC. It translates to CASSRGLVYEQYF. This rearrangement joins TRBV3-1 (or the pseudogene TRBV3-2) to TRBJ2-7; 7 nucleotides match TRBD2. V gave up 4 bases and J gave up 3 bases; unmatched junction bases: 3. CDR3 size: 13 residues. Germline V CDR1 and CDR2: LGHDT, YNNKEL (reference sequence).